This is a list of T cell receptor beta chains from one sample in a study of neurological immune-mediated disorders. TCRdb passed the 5' RACE reads through MiXCR, listing each CDR3 protein once. The sample carries about 66,000 distinct CDR3 sequences, about 4% recorded once. Sequenced sample: PBMCs. The receptors derive from a man younger than 45 with multiple sclerosis. The CDR3 runs from the conserved cysteine through the conserved F or W. Fields, in order: CDR3 protein, CDR3 DNA, D gene, V gene, J gene, clone size. D genes are given only for firm matches. Some rows have no size entry. The others give once, few or many, or a class for an expanded clone.

cdr3_aa: CSAEYDGGAQSVETQYF; cdr3_nt: TGCAGTGCTGAGTACGACGGGGGGGCCCAGTCGGTAGAGACCCAGTACTTC; d_call: TRBD2; v_call: TRBV20-1; j_call: TRBJ2-5; clone_size: many
cdr3_aa: CASSLEGQGRPDTQYF; cdr3_nt: TGCGCCAGCAGCTTGGAGGGACAGGGCAGGCCAGATACGCAGTATTTT; d_call: TRBD1; v_call: TRBV5-1; j_call: TRBJ2-3; clone_size: many
cdr3_aa: CASSLVPGRNTEAFF; cdr3_nt: TGTGCCAGCAGCTTAGTCCCGGGGCGGAACACTGAAGCTTTCTTT; d_call: .; v_call: TRBV7-2; j_call: TRBJ1-1; clone_size: many
cdr3_aa: CSAQGNTGEPFF; cdr3_nt: TGCAGTGCTCAGGGGAACACCGGGGAGCCGTTTTTT; d_call: .; v_call: TRBV20-1; j_call: TRBJ2-2; clone_size: many
cdr3_aa: CSVSPGTGPSGELFF; cdr3_nt: TGCAGCGTTTCCCCAGGGACAGGCCCCTCCGGGGAGCTGTTTTTT; d_call: TRBD1; v_call: TRBV29-1; j_call: TRBJ2-2; clone_size: many
cdr3_aa: CASSKTVDYEQYF; cdr3_nt: TGCGCCAGCAGCAAGACAGTAGACTACGAGCAGTACTTC; d_call: .; v_call: TRBV5-1; j_call: TRBJ2-7; clone_size: many
cdr3_aa: CASSPSGGLTYEQYF; cdr3_nt: TGCGCCAGCAGCCCCTCAGGGGGTTTAACCTACGAGCAGTACTTC; d_call: TRBD1; v_call: TRBV5-1; j_call: TRBJ2-7; clone_size: many
cdr3_aa: CASSLGRGYEQYF; cdr3_nt: TGTGCCAGCAGCTTAGGCAGGGGCTACGAGCAGTACTTC; d_call: .; v_call: TRBV7-9; j_call: TRBJ2-7; clone_size: many
cdr3_aa: CAISEPPGKERKTIYF; cdr3_nt: TGTGCCATCAGTGAGCCTCCAGGAAAGGAGCGAAAAACCATATATTTT; d_call: .; v_call: TRBV10-3; j_call: TRBJ1-3; clone_size: .
cdr3_aa: CASSLALAGAGYTF; cdr3_nt: TGCGCCAGCAGCTTGGCGTTGGCAGGGGCTGGCTACACCTTC; d_call: .; v_call: TRBV5-1; j_call: TRBJ1-2; clone_size: many
cdr3_aa: CASRGSIRRTSKDTQYF; cdr3_nt: TGTGCCAGCAGAGGATCCATACGAAGGACTAGCAAAGATACGCAGTATTTT; d_call: TRBD2; v_call: TRBV6-2/TRBV6-3; j_call: TRBJ2-3; clone_size: many
cdr3_aa: CASSRTGNTGELFF; cdr3_nt: TGTGCCAGCAGTAGGACAGGGAACACCGGGGAGCTGTTTTTT; d_call: TRBD1; v_call: TRBV6-5; j_call: TRBJ2-2; clone_size: many
cdr3_aa: CSASNPQKDRQNQPQHF; cdr3_nt: TGCAGTGCTAGCAACCCCCAAAAGGACAGGCAAAATCAGCCCCAGCATTTT; d_call: TRBD1; v_call: TRBV20-1; j_call: TRBJ1-5; clone_size: many
cdr3_aa: CASSLPALNYGYTF; cdr3_nt: TGTGCCAGCAGCTTACCCGCCCTAAACTATGGCTACACCTTC; d_call: .; v_call: TRBV11-2; j_call: TRBJ1-2; clone_size: many
cdr3_aa: CASSEVKGGGYTF; cdr3_nt: TGTGCCAGCAGTGAAGTAAAGGGGGGAGGCTACACCTTC; d_call: .; v_call: TRBV6-1; j_call: TRBJ1-2; clone_size: many
cdr3_aa: CSASGGLAGGLNYEQYF; cdr3_nt: TGCAGTGCTAGTGGGGGACTAGCGGGGGGACTGAACTACGAGCAGTACTTC; d_call: TRBD2; v_call: TRBV20-1; j_call: TRBJ2-7; clone_size: many
cdr3_aa: CASSYGTSGGHTDTQYF; cdr3_nt: TGTGCCAGCAGTTACGGGACTAGCGGGGGGCACACAGATACGCAGTATTTT; d_call: TRBD2; v_call: TRBV6-2/TRBV6-3; j_call: TRBJ2-3; clone_size: many
cdr3_aa: CASSFGQYNSPLHF; cdr3_nt: TGTGCCAGCAGCTTTGGCCAATATAATTCACCCCTCCACTTT; d_call: .; v_call: TRBV7-9; j_call: TRBJ1-6; clone_size: many
cdr3_aa: CASSYTGGVYEQYF; cdr3_nt: TGTGCCAGCAGTTATACAGGTGGGGTCTACGAGCAGTACTTC; d_call: .; v_call: TRBV6-5; j_call: TRBJ2-7; clone_size: many
cdr3_aa: CASRKVSRQFF; cdr3_nt: TGTGCCAGCAGAAAAGTTTCGAGGCAGTTCTTC; d_call: .; v_call: TRBV3-1; j_call: TRBJ2-1; clone_size: .
cdr3_aa: CASGTSGYYEQYF; cdr3_nt: TGTGCCAGCGGGACTAGCGGATACTACGAGCAGTACTTC; d_call: TRBD2; v_call: TRBV7-9; j_call: TRBJ2-7; clone_size: many
cdr3_aa: CASSDYGANTGELFF; cdr3_nt: TGTGCCAGCAGTGATTATGGAGCGAACACCGGGGAGCTGTTTTTT; d_call: .; v_call: TRBV6-1; j_call: TRBJ2-2; clone_size: many
cdr3_aa: CASSGPGQGTGKLFF; cdr3_nt: TGTGCCAGCAGCGGACCGGGACAGGGAACCGGAAAACTGTTTTTT; d_call: TRBD1; v_call: TRBV11-2; j_call: TRBJ1-4; clone_size: many
cdr3_aa: CSARPRQGAAYNEQFF; cdr3_nt: TGCAGTGCTAGACCTCGACAGGGGGCAGCCTACAATGAGCAGTTCTTC; d_call: TRBD1; v_call: TRBV20-1; j_call: TRBJ2-1; clone_size: many
cdr3_aa: CASSRTGEEAFF; cdr3_nt: TGTGCCAGCAGCCGCACAGGGGAAGAAGCTTTCTTT; d_call: TRBD1; v_call: TRBV3-1; j_call: TRBJ1-1; clone_size: many